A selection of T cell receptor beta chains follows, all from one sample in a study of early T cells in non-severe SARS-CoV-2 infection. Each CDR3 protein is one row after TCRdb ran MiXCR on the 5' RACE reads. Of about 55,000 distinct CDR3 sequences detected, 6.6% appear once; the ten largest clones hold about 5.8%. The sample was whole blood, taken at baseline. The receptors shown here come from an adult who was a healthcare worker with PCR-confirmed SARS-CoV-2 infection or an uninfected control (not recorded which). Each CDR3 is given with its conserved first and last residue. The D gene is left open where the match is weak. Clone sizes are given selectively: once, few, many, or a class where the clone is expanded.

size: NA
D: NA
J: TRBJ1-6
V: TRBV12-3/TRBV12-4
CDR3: CASTLRRSSYNSPLHF
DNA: TGTGCCAGCACCTTACGTAGGAGCTCCTATAATTCACCCCTCCACTTT

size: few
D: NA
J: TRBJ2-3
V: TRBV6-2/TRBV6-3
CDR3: CASSFRTDTQYF
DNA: TGTGCCAGCAGTTTCAGGACAGATACGCAGTATTTT

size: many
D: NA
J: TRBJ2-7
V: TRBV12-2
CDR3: CASRLVQVHSYEQYF
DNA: TGTGCAAGTCGCTTAGTACAGGTCCACTCCTACGAGCAGTACTTC

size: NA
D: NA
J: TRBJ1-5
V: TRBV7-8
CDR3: CASSTAGNQPQHF
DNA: TGTGCCAGCAGCACCGCCGGCAATCAGCCCCAGCATTTT

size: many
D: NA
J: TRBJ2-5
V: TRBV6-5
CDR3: CAIGEAPWETQYF
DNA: TGTGCTATCGGGGAGGCCCCGTGGGAGACCCAGTACTTC

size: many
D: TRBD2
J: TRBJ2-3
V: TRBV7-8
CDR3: CASSLGLAGVTDTQYF
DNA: TGTGCCAGCAGCTTGGGACTAGCGGGGGTCACAGATACGCAGTATTTT

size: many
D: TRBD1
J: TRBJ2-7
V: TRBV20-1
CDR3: CSALQGAYPYEQYF
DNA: TGCAGTGCTTTACAGGGGGCCTACCCCTACGAGCAGTACTTC

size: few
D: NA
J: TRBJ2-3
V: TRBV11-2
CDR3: CASSAQGTSDTQYF
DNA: TGTGCCAGCAGCGCCCAAGGGACATCCGATACGCAGTATTTT

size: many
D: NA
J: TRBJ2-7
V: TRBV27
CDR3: CASSLYWGGDTGYEQYF
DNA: TGTGCCAGCAGTTTGTATTGGGGGGGCGATACAGGGTACGAGCAGTACTTC

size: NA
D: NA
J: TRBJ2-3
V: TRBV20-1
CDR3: CSARSLTPTDTQYF
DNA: TGCAGTGCTAGAAGCCTGACCCCCACAGATACGCAGTATTTT

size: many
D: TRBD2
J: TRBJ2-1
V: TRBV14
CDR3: CASSNLRGGLHNEQFF
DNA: TGTGCCAGCAGCAATCTCCGGGGGGGTCTGCACAATGAGCAGTTCTTC

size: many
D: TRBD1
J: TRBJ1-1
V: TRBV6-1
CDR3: CASSDLRDSSNTEAFF
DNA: TGTGCCAGCAGCGACTTACGGGACAGCTCGAACACTGAAGCTTTCTTT

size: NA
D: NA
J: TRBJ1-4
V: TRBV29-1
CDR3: CSVTSLLSEKLFF
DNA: TGCAGCGTGACGTCCTTGCTTTCCGAAAAACTGTTTTTT

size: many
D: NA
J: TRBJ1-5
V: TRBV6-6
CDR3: CASSRQLELSNQPQHF
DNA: TGTGCCAGCAGCCGGCAATTGGAGCTGAGCAATCAGCCCCAGCATTTT

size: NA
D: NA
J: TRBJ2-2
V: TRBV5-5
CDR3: CASTEQGWSGELFF
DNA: TGTGCCAGCACCGAACAGGGTTGGTCCGGGGAGCTGTTTTTT

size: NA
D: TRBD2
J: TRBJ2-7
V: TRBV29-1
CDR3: CSATPAAGGTYERYF
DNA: TGCAGCGCCACCCCCGCGGCGGGAGGAACCTACGAGCGGTACTTC

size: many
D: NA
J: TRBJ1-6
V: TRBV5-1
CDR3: CASSLDAGHPNSPLHF
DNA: TGCGCCAGCAGCTTGGATGCAGGGCATCCCAATTCACCCCTCCACTTT

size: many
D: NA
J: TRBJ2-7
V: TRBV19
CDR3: CASSRGLDSYEQYF
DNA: TGTGCCAGTAGTAGGGGATTGGACTCCTACGAGCAGTACTTC

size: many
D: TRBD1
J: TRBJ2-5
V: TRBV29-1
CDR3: CSASTGTQETQYF
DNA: TGCAGCGCGTCGACAGGGACCCAAGAGACCCAGTACTTC

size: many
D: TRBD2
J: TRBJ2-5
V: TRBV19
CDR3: CASSQPTAGGLQETQYF
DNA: TGTGCCAGTAGCCAACCCACAGCGGGGGGCCTCCAAGAGACCCAGTACTTC

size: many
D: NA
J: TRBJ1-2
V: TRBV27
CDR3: CASARGANYGYTF
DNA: TGTGCCAGCGCCAGAGGGGCTAACTATGGCTACACCTTC

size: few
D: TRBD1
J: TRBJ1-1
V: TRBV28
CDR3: CASRTGGVYTEAFF
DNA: TGTGCCAGCAGGACAGGGGGCGTATACACTGAAGCTTTCTTT

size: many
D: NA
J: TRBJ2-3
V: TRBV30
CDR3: CAWSNGRSDTQYF
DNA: TGTGCCTGGAGTAACGGACGTTCAGATACGCAGTATTTT

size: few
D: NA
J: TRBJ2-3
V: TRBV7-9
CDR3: CASSLIPIFRVIQQDTQYF
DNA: TGTGCCAGCAGCTTAATTCCAATTTTCAGGGTTATCCAACAAGATACGCAGTATTTT

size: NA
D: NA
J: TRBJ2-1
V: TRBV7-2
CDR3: CASSLRGDSYNEQFF
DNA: TGTGCCAGCAGCTTGCGCGGGGACTCCTACAATGAGCAGTTCTTC

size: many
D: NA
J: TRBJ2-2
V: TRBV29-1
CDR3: CSVEVFPGLMGTGELFF
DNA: TGCAGCGTTGAAGTATTTCCAGGACTAATGGGCACCGGGGAGCTGTTTTTT

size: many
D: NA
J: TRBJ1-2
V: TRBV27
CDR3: CASSFVGTNYGYTF
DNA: TGTGCCAGCAGTTTCGTGGGAACGAACTATGGCTACACCTTC

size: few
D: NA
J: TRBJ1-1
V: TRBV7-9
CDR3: CASSLYQGSSLAFF
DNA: TGTGCCAGCAGCTTATATCAGGGATCATCCCTAGCTTTCTTT

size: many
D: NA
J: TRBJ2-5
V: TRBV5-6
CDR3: CASSFGSWGETQYF
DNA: TGTGCCAGCAGCTTTGGATCCTGGGGGGAGACCCAGTACTTC

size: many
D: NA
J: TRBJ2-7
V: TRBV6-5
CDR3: CASSYSIPSRAAAYEQYF
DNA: TGTGCCAGCAGTTACTCGATTCCATCCCGGGCCGCGGCCTACGAGCAGTACTTC

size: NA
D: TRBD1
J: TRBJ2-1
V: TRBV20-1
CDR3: CSASRDRINEQFF
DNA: TGCAGTGCTAGTCGGGACAGGATCAATGAGCAGTTCTTC

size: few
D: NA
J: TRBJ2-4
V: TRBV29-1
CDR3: CSVTDIAKNIQYF
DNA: TGCAGCGTTACTGATATAGCCAAAAACATTCAGTACTTC

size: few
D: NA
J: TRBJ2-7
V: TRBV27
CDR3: CASSSVRGHEQYF
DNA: TGTGCCAGCAGCTCTGTACGAGGCCACGAGCAGTACTTC

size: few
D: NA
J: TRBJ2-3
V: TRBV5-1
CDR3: CASSLKQLVAGTGTQYF
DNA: TGCGCCAGCAGCTTGAAACAGTTGGTAGCCGGGACGGGTACGCAGTATTTT

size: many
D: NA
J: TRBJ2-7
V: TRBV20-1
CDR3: CSADWDSTYEQYF
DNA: TGCAGTGCAGACTGGGACTCGACCTACGAGCAGTACTTC

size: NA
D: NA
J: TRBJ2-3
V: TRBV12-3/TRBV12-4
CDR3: CAGSAETTDTQYF
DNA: TGTGCCGGCAGTGCAGAGACCACAGATACGCAGTATTTT

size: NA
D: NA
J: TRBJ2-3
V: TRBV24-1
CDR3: CATSDLLSTDTQYF
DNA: TGTGCCACCAGTGATTTACTCAGCACAGATACGCAGTATTTT

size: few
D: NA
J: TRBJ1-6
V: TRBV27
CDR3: CASSLRGANSPLHF
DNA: TGTGCCAGCAGTTTAAGGGGGGCTAATTCACCCCTCCACTTT

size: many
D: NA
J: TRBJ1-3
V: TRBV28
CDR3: CANCRGAVNTIYF
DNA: TGTGCCAATTGCAGGGGAGCCGTAAACACCATATATTTT

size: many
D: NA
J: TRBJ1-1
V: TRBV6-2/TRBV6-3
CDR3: CASSYGRDMNTEAFF
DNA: TGTGCCAGCAGTTATGGGAGGGACATGAACACTGAAGCTTTCTTT

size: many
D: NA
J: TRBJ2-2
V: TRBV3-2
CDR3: CDNKAQEGNTGELFF
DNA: TGTGATAATAAAGCACAAGAGGGGAACACCGGGGAGCTGTTTTTT

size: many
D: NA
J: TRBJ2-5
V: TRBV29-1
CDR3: CSVDGVFFETQYF
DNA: TGCAGCGTTGATGGGGTCTTTTTCGAGACCCAGTACTTC

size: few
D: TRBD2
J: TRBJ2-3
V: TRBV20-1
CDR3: CSARARSGGRTDTQYF
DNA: TGCAGTGCTAGAGCGCGCAGCGGGGGGCGCACAGATACGCAGTATTTT

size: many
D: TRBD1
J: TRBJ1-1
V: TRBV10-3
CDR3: CAISEDRGWDTEAFF
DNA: TGTGCCATCAGTGAGGACAGGGGATGGGACACTGAAGCTTTCTTT

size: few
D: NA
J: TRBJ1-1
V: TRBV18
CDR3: CASSPDRTNTEAFF
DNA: TGTGCCAGCTCACCGGACAGAACTAACACTGAAGCTTTCTTT

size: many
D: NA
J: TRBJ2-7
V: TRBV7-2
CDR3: CASSLRMLGQAGQDF
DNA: TGTGCCAGCAGCTTACGAATGCTTGGGCAGGCGGGTCAGGACTTC

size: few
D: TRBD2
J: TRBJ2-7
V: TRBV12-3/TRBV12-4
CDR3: CASSRLAGGLEQYF
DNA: TGTGCCAGCAGCCGACTAGCGGGGGGTCTTGAGCAGTACTTC

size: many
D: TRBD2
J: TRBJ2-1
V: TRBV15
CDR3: CATSRVTSGGQFF
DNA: TGTGCCACCAGCAGAGTGACTAGCGGAGGGCAGTTCTTC

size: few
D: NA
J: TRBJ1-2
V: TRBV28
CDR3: CASSKFLSREYGYTF
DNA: TGTGCCAGCAGCAAATTTCTTAGCCGGGAATATGGCTACACCTTC

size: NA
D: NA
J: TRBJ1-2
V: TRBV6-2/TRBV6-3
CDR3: CASSYAGPGYTF
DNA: TGTGCCAGCAGTTACGCGGGACCTGGCTACACCTTC

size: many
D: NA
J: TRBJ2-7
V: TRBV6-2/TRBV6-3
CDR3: CASSYLHEQYF
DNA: TGTGCCAGCAGTTATTTACACGAGCAGTACTTC

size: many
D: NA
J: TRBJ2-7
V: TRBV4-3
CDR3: CASSQGTVYYEQYF
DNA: TGCGCCAGCAGCCAAGGGACAGTCTACTACGAGCAGTACTTC

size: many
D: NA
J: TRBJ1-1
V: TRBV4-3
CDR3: CASSQRISLKAFF
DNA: TGCGCCAGCAGCCAGAGAATTTCCTTGAAGGCTTTCTTT

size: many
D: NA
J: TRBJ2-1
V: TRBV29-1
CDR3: CSVGRGWDEQFF
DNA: TGCAGCGTTGGAAGGGGCTGGGATGAGCAGTTCTTC

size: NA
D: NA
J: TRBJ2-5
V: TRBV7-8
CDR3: CASSLVRGARVETQYF
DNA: TGTGCCAGCAGCTTAGTGAGGGGAGCCCGCGTGGAGACCCAGTACTTC

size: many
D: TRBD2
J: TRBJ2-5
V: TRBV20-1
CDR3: CSARGTRQETQYF
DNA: TGCAGTGCTAGGGGGACTAGACAAGAGACCCAGTACTTC

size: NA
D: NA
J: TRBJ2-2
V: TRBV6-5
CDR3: CASSYSIQVFGELFF
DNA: TGTGCCAGCAGTTACTCGATTCAGGTGTTCGGGGAGCTGTTTTTT

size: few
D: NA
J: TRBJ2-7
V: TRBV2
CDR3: CAASGRQQLYEQYF
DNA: TGTGCCGCGTCAGGGCGGCAGCAGCTCTACGAGCAGTACTTC

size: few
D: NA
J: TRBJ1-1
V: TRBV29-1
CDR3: CSATGHQNTEAFF
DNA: TGCAGTGCAACGGGACACCAGAACACTGAAGCTTTCTTT